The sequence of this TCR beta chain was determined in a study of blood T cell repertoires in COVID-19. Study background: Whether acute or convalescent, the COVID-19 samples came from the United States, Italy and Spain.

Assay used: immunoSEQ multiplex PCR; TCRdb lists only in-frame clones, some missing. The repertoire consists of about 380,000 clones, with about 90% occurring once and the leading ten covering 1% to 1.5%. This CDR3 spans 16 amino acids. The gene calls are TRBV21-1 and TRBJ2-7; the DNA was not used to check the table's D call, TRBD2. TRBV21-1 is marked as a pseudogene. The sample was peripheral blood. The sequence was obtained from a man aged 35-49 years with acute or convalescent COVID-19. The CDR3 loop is CASSKAASGRRYEQYF. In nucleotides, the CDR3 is TGTGCCAGCAGCAAAGCGGCTAGCGGGAGAAGGTACGAGCAGTACTTC.